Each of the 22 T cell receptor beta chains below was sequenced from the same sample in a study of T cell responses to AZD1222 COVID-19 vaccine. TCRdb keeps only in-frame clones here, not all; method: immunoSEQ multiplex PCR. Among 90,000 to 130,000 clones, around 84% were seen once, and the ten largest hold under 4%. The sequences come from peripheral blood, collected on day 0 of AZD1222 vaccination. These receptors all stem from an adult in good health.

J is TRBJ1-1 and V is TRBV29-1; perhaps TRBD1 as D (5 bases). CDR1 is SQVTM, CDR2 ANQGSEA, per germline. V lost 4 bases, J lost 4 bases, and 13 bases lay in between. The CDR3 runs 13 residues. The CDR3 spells CSVGDRGPTEAFF. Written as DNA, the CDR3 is TGCAGCGTTGGAGATAGGGGCCCCACTGAAGCTTTCTTT.

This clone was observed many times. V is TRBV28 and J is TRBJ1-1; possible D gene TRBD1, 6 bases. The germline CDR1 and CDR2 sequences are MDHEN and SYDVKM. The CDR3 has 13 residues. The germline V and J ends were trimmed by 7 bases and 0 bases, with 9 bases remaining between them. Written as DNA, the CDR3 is TGTGCCAGCACGGACAGCGTGAACACTGAAGCTTTCTTT. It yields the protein CASTDSVNTEAFF.

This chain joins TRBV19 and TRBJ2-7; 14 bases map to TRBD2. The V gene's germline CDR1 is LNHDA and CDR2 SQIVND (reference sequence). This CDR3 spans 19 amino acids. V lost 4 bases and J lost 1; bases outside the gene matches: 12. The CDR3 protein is CASSNNLGTSGGLSYEQYF. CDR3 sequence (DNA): TGTGCCAGTAGTAACAACCTCGGGACTAGCGGGGGCCTATCCTACGAGCAGTACTTC.

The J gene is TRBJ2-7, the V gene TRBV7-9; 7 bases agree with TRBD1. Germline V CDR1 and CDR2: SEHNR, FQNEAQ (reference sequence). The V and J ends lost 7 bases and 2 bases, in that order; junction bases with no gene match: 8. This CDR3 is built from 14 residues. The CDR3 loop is CASIEGTVTYEQYF. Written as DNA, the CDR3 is TGTGCCAGCATCGAGGGGACAGTGACCTACGAGCAGTACTTC.

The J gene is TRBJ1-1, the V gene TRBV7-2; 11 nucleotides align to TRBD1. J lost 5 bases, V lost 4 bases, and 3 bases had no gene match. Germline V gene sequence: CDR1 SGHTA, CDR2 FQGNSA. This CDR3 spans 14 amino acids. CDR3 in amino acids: CASSWDRGSTEAFF. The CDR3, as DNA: TGTGCCAGCAGCTGGGACAGGGGGAGTACTGAAGCTTTCTTT.

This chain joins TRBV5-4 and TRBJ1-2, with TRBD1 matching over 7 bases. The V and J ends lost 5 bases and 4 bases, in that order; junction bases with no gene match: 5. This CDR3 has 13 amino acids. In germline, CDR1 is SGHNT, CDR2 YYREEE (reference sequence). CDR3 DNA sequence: TGTGCCAGCAGGCCGACAGGGACCTATGGCTACACCTTC. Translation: CASRPTGTYGYTF.

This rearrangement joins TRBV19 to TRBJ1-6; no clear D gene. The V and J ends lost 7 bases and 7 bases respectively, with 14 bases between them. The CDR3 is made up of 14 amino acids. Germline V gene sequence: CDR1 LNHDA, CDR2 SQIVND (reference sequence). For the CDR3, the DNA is TGTGCCAGTATCGACGGCAGGCGGAATTCACCCCTCCACTTT. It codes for CASIDGRRNSPLHF. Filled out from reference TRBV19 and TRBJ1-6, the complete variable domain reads DGGITQSPKYLFRKEGQNVTLSCEQNLNHDAMYWYRQDPGQGLRLIYYSQIVNDFQKGDIAEGYSVSREKKESFPLTVTSAQKNPTAFYLCASIDGRRNSPLHFGNGTRLTVT.

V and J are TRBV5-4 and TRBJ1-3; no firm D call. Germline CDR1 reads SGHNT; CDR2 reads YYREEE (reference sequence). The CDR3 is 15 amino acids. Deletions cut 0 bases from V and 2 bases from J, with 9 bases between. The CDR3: CASSLDRATGNTIYF. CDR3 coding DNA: TGTGCCAGCAGCTTGGACAGAGCCACTGGAAACACCATATATTTT.

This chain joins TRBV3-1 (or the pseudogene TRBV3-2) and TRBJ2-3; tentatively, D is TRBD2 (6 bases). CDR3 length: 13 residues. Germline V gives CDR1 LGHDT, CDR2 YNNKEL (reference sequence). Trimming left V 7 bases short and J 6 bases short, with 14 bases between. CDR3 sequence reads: CASIGRVTDTQYF. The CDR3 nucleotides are TGTGCCAGCATCGGGAGAGTTACGGATACGCAGTATTTT.

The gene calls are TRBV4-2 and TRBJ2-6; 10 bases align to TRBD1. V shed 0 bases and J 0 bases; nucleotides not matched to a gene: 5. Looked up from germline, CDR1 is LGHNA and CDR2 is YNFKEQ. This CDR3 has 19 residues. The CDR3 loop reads CASSQDLGQGNSGANVLTF. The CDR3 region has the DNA TGTGCCAGCAGCCAAGATTTGGGACAGGGGAACTCTGGGGCCAACGTCCTGACTTTC.

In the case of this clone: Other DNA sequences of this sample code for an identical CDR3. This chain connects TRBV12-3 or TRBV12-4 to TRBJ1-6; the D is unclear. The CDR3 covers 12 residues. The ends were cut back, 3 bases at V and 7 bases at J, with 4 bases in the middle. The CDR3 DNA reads TGTGCCAGCAGTTTTGGGAATTCACCCCTCCACTTT. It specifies CASSFGNSPLHF.

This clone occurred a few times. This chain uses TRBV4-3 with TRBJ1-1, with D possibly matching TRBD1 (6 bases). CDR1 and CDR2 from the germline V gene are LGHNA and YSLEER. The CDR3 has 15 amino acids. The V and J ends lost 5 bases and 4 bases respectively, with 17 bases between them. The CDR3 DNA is TGCGCCAGCAGCAAGGTCGGGGGGCTCAGCACTGAAGCTTTCTTT. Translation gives CASSKVGGLSTEAFF.

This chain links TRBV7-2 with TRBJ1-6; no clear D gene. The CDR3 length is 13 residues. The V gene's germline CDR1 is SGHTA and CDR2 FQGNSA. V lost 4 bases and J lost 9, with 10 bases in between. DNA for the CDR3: TGTGCCAGCAGCTCTGATTTCGCTTCACCCCTCCACTTT. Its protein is CASSSDFASPLHF.

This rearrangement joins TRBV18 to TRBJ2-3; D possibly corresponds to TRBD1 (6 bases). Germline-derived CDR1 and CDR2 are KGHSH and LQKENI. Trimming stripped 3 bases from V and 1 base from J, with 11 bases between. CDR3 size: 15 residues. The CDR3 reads CASSPRQARTDTQYF. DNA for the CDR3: TGTGCCAGCTCACCTCGACAGGCCCGCACAGATACGCAGTATTTT.

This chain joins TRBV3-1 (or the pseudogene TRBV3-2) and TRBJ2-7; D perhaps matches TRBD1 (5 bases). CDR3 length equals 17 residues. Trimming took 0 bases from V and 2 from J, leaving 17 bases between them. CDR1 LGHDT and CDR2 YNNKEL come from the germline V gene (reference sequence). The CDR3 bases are TGTGCCAGCAGCCAAGATCTCGAACACCAGGGCCCCTACGAGCAGTACTTC. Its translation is CASSQDLEHQGPYEQYF.

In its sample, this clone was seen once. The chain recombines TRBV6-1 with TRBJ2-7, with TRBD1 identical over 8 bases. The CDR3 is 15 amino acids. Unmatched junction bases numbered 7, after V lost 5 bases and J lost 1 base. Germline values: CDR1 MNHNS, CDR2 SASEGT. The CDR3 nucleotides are TGTGCCAGCAGTAGAACCGGGACAGGATCCTACGAGCAGTACTTC. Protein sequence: CASSRTGTGSYEQYF.

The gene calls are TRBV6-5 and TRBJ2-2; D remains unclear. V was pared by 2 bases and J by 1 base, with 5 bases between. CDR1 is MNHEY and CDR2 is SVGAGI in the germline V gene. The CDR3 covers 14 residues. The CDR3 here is CASSYGKNTGELFF. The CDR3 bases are TGTGCCAGCAGTTACGGGAAGAACACCGGGGAGCTGTTTTTT.

CDR3 sequence: CASSSDRGSTEAFF. CDR3 DNA: TGTGCCAGCAGTTCCGACAGGGGGTCCACTGAAGCTTTCTTT. The chain recombines TRBV2 with TRBJ1-1, with 9 bases aligning to TRBD1. Germline CDR1 is SNHLY and CDR2 is FYNNEI. Losses at the gene ends were 5 bases for V and 4 bases for J; bases not matched to a gene: 5. CDR3 size: 14 residues.

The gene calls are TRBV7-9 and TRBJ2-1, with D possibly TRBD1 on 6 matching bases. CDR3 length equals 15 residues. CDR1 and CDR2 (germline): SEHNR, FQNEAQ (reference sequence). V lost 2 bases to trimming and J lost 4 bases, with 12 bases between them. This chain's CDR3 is CASSLLGAWYNEQFF. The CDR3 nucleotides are TGTGCCAGCAGCTTACTGGGGGCTTGGTACAATGAGCAGTTCTTC.

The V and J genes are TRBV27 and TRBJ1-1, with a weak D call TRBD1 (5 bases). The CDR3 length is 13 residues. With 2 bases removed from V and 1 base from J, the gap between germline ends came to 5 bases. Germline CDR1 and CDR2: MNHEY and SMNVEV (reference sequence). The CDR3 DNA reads TGTGCCAGCAGTTTACAGGGGAACACTGAAGCTTTCTTT. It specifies CASSLQGNTEAFF.

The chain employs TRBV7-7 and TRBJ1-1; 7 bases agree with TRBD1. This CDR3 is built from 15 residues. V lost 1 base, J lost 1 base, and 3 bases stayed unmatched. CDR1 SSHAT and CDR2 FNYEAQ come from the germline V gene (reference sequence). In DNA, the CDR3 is TGTGCCAGCAGCTTAGGGACAGGCCCGAACACTGAAGCTTTCTTT. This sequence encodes CASSLGTGPNTEAFF. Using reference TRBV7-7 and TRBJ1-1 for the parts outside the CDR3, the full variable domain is GAGVSQSPRYKVTKRGQDVTLRCDPISSHATLYWYQQALGQGPEFLTYFNYEAQPDKSGLPSDRFSAERPEGSISTLTIQRTEQRDSAMYRCASSLGTGPNTEAFFGQGTRLTVV.

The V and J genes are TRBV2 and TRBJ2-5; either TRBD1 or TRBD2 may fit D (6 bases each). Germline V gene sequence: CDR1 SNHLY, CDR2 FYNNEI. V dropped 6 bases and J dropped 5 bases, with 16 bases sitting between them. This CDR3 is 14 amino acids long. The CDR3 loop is CASRRDQGQETQYF. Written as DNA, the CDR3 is TGTGCCAGCAGGCGGGACCAAGGACAGGAGACCCAGTACTTC.